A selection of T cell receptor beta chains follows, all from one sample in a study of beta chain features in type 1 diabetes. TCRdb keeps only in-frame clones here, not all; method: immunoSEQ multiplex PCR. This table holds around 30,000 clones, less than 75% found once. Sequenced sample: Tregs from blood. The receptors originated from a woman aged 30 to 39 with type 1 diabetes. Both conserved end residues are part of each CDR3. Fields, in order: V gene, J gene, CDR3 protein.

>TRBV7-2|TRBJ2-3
CASSLGLGQVDTDTQYF
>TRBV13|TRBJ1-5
CASSFSRSNQPQHF
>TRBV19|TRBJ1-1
CASIPLRGVQGASAAEAFF
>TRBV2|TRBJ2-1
CASSSGREEQFF
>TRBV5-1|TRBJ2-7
CASSFTTDSYEQYF
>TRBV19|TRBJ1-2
CASRNDRVQRGYTF
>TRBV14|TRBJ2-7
CASSIRAGGDEQYF
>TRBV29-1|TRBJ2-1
CSSLTVREGRYLSEQFF
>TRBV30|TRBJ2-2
CAWSIGGSSGELFF
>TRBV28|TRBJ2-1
CASSYTSGTRGYEQFF
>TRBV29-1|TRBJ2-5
CSVERAGGQETQYF
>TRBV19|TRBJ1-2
CASSIAPGRGDYGYTF
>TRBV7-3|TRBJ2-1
CASSFRSGGRLWDEQFF
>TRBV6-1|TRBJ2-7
CASSLRLAYSYEQYF
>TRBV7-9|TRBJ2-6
CASSPFQSVPGANVLTF
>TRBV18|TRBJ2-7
CASSLGTSGSYEQYF
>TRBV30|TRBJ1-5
CAWSVWGVDGQPQHF
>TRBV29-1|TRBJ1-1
CSVQGTGAEAFF
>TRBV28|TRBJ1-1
CASAKGTHNTEAFF
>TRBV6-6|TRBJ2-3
CASTPSGQDTQYF
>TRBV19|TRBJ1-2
CASDYRGYGYTF
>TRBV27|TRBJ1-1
CASGPGTVMRGGNTEAFF
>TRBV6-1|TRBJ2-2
CASSATSGRTLNTGELFF
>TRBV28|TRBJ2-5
CASSPAGVIGETQYF
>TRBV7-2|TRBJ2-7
CASGASGTYEQYF
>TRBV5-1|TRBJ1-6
CASSWGESYNSPLHF
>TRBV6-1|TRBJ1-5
CASSWRSGGNQPQHF
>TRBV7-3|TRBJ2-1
CASSPGTGASAAPEQFF
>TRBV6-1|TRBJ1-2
CASSVSGIYGYTF
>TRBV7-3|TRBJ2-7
CASSLSGTTAYEQYF
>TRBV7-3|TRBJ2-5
CASSFSQETQYF
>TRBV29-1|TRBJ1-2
CSGTGANYGYTF
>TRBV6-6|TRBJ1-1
CASRYRTGQANTEAFF
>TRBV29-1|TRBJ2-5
CSVSGRKQKQETQYF
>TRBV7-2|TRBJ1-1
CASSLGAGVAFF
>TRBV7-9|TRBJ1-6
CASSIPGINSPLHF
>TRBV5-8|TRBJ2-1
CASSSLRWGEFF
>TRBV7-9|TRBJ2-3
CASSLGVRRTGPNTQYF
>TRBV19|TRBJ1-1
CASSIAAGSTEAFF
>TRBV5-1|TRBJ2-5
CASRERTQETQYF
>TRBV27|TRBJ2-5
CASSLSGQGASQYF
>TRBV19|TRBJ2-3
CASSIIAGAGDTQYF
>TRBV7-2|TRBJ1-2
CASSLGLGRGGGYTF
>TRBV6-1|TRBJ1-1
CASSVQDSNTEAFF
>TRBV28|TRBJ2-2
CASSLFTEASSGELFF